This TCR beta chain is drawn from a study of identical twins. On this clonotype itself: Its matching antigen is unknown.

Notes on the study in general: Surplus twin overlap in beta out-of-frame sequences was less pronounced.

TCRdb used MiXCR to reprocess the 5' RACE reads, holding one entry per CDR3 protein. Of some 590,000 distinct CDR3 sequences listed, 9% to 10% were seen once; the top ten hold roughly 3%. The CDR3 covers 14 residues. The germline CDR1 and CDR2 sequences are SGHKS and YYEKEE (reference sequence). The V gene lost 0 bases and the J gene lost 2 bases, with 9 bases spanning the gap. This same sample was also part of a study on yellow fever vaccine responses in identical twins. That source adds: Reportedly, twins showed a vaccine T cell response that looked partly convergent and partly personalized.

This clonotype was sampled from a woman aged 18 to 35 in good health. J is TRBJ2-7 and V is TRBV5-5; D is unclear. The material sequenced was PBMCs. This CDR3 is CASSLARAPYEQYF. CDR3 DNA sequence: TGTGCCAGCAGCTTGGCACGGGCCCCCTACGAGCAGTACTTC.